Listed below are T cell receptor beta chains from one sample, sequenced in a study of cytomegalovirus exposure and HLA in healthy donors. Libraries were prepared by immunoSEQ multiplex PCR; TCRdb keeps only in-frame clonotypes and omits some of them. The repertoire holds a few hundred thousand clones, with around 90% as singletons. The sequenced sample consisted of PBMCs. These receptor sequences come from a girl under 10 years old in good health and CMV-seronegative. CDR3s include the opening cysteine and the closing phenylalanine or tryptophan. The D gene is left open where the match is weak. A clone size is listed for some rows: how often the clone was seen (once, few, many), or a class if it is expanded.

NA	TRBJ2-7	TRBV28	TRBD1	CASSPTLGTGVEQYF	TGTGCCAGCAGTCCGACCCTCGGGACAGGGGTAGAGCAGTACTTC
NA	TRBJ2-3	TRBV6-5	TRBD1	CASRPGQVTDTQYF	TGTGCCAGCAGACCGGGACAGGTCACAGATACGCAGTATTTT
NA	TRBJ2-2	TRBV28	TRBD2	CASSSLRTSGVTGELFF	TGTGCCAGCAGTTCCCTCCGGACTAGCGGGGTCACCGGGGAGCTGTTTTTT
NA	TRBJ2-3	TRBV15	TRBD2	CATSRDGLASGRRTDTQYF	TGTGCCACCAGCAGAGATGGCCTGGCTAGCGGGAGGAGGACAGATACGCAGTATTTT
NA	TRBJ2-4	TRBV19	NA	CASSFSGQEAKNIQYF	TGTGCCAGTAGTTTCTCTGGACAAGAAGCCAAAAACATTCAGTACTTC
once	TRBJ2-7	TRBV9	NA	CASSRTSGWTGEQYF	TGTGCCAGTAGTCGAACTAGCGGGTGGACAGGGGAGCAGTACTTC
NA	TRBJ1-1	TRBV7-9	NA	CASSSIQGNTEAFF	TGTGCCAGCAGCTCCATACAGGGGAACACTGAAGCTTTCTTT
NA	TRBJ1-2	TRBV5-4	NA	CAAKGGREAYGYTF	TGTGCCGCAAAGGGAGGCAGGGAGGCCTATGGCTACACCTTC
NA	TRBJ2-5	TRBV9	NA	CASSVEAGAPPGTQYF	TGTGCCAGCAGCGTAGAGGCGGGGGCCCCTCCAGGGACCCAGTACTTC
NA	TRBJ1-2	TRBV2	NA	CASRDSAGGYTF	TGTGCCAGCAGGGATTCTGCGGGTGGCTACACCTTC
NA	TRBJ2-7	TRBV19	TRBD1	CASSRLQGANLYEQYF	TGTGCCAGTAGTCGACTGCAGGGGGCAAATCTATACGAGCAGTACTTC
NA	TRBJ2-5	TRBV14	NA	CASSPTRETQYF	TGTGCCAGCAGCCCGACGCGGGAGACCCAGTACTTC
NA	TRBJ2-3	TRBV25-1	TRBD2	CASSHPIGLAGGDTQYF	TGTGCCAGCAGCCACCCGATCGGACTAGCGGGAGGGGATACGCAGTATTTT
NA	TRBJ1-2	TRBV11-2	TRBD1	CASSHGTGGRGYTF	TGTGCCAGCAGCCACGGGACAGGGGGCCGTGGCTACACCTTC
NA	TRBJ2-2	TRBV5-1	TRBD1	CASSFLTPGTDKESGELFF	TGCGCCAGCAGCTTCCTGACCCCCGGGACAGACAAGGAAAGCGGGGAGCTGTTTTTT
NA	TRBJ2-2	TRBV11-2	TRBD2	CASRSLNPGTSGRSGELFF	TGTGCCAGCAGGAGCTTAAACCCCGGGACTAGCGGGAGGTCCGGGGAGCTGTTTTTT
NA	TRBJ1-5	TRBV2	NA	CASSAGFSNQPQHF	TGTGCCAGCAGTGCGGGTTTTAGCAATCAGCCCCAGCATTTT
NA	TRBJ2-7	TRBV10-2	NA	CASSTPSYEQYF	TGCGCCAGCAGTACTCCTTCCTACGAGCAGTACTTC
NA	TRBJ2-3	TRBV6-1	TRBD2	CAAVAGGLPDTQYF	TGTGCCGCTGTAGCGGGGGGCCTCCCGGATACGCAGTATTTT
once	TRBJ1-1	TRBV11-2	TRBD1	CASSQDRVNTEAFF	TGTGCCAGCAGCCAGGACAGGGTGAACACTGAAGCTTTCTTT
NA	TRBJ2-2	TRBV7-8	NA	CASSRSSGELFF	TGTGCCAGCAGCCGTAGTAGCGGGGAGCTGTTTTTT
NA	TRBJ2-5	TRBV5-1	TRBD1	CASSLADRGEWETQYF	TGCGCCAGCAGCTTGGCCGACAGGGGGGAGTGGGAGACCCAGTACTTC
NA	TRBJ1-3	TRBV19	TRBD1	CASTRQGYSGNTIYF	TGTGCCAGTACCCGACAGGGCTACTCTGGAAACACCATATATTTT
NA	TRBJ2-7	TRBV5-1	NA	CASSYGQMSSYEQYF	TGCGCCAGCAGCTATGGTCAAATGAGCTCCTACGAGCAGTACTTC
NA	TRBJ2-3	TRBV7-6	NA	CASSSGQTDTQYF	TGTGCCAGCAGCTCCGGACAGACAGATACGCAGTATTTT